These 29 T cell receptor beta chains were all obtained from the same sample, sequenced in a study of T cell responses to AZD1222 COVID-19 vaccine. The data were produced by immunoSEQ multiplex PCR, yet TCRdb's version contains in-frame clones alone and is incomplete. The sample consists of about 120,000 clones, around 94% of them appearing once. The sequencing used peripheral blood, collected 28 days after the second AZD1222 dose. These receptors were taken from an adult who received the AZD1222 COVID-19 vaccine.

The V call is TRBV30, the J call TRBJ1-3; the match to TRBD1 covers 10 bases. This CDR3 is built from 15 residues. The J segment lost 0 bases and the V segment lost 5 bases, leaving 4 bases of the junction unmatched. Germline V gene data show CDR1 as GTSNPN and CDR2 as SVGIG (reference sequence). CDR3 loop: CAWDRGLSSGNTIYF. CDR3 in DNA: TGTGCCTGGGACAGGGGGCTATCCTCTGGAAACACCATATATTTT.

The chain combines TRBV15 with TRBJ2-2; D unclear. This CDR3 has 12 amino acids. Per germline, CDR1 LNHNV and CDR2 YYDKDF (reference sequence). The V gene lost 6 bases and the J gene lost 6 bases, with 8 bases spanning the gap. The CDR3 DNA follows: TGTGCCACCAGACGACGGGCCGGGGAGCTGTTTTTT. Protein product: CATRRRAGELFF.

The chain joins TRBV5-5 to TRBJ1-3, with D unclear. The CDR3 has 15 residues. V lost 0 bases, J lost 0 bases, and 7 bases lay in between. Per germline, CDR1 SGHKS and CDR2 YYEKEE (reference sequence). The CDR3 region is CASSLEGLSGNTIYF. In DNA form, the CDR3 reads TGTGCCAGCAGCTTGGAAGGGCTCTCTGGAAACACCATATATTTT.

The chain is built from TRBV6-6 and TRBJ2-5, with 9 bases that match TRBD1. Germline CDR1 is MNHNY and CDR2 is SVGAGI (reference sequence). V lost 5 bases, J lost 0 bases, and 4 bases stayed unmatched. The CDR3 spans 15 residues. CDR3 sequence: CASSHGTGNQETQYF. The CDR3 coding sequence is TGTGCCAGCAGTCATGGGACAGGGAACCAAGAGACCCAGTACTTC.

In nucleotides, the CDR3 is TGTGCCAGCAGTCAGGGAGTGAACACTGAAGCTTTCTTT. Protein product: CASSQGVNTEAFF. The V call is TRBV2, the J call TRBJ1-1, with a tentative D call TRBD1 (5 bases). V shed 5 bases and J shed 0 bases, with 7 bases lying between them. Germline CDR1 reads SNHLY; CDR2 reads FYNNEI. The CDR3 covers 13 residues.

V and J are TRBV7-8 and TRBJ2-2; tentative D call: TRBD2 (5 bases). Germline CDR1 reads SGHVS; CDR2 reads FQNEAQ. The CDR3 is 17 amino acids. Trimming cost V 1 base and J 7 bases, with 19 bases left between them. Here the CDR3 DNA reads TGTGCCAGCAGCTTAGTAAGCATAAGGACTTTGAGCGGGGAGCTGTTTTTT. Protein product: CASSLVSIRTLSGELFF.

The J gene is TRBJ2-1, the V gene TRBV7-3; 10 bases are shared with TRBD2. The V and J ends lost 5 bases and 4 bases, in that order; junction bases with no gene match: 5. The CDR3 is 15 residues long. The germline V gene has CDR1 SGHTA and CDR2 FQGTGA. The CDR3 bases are TGTGCCAGCAGCCGTCTAGCGGGAGTGTACAATGAGCAGTTCTTC. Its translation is CASSRLAGVYNEQFF.

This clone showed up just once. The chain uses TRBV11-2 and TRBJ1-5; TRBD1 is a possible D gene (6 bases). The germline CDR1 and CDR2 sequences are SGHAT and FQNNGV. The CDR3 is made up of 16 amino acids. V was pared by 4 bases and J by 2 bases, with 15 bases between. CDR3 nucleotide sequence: TGTGCCAGCAGCTACGACGGGGGGCGAGGCAATCAGCCCCAGCATTTT. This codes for CASSYDGGRGNQPQHF.

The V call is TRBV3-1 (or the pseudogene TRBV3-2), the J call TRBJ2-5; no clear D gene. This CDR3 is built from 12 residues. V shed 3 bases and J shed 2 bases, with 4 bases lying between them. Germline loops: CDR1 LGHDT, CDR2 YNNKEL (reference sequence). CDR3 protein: CASSQFQETQYF. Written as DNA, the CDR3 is TGTGCCAGCAGCCAGTTTCAAGAGACCCAGTACTTC.

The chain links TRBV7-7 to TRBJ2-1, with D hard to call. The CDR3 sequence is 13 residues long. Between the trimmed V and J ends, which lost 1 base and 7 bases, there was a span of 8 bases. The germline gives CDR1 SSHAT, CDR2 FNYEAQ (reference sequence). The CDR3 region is CASSLEQTNEQFF. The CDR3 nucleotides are TGTGCCAGCAGCTTAGAACAGACTAATGAGCAGTTCTTC.

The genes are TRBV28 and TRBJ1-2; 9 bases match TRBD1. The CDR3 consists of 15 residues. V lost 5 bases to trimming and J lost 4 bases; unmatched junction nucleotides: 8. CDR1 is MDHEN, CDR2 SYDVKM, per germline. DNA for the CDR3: TGTGCCAGCAGTCCCCCCCGGGACAGGGTCTATGGCTACACCTTC. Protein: CASSPPRDRVYGYTF.

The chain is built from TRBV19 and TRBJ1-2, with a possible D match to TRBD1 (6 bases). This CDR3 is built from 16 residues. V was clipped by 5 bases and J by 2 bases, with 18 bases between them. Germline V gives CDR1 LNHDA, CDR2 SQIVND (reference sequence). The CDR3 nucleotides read TGTGCCAGTAGTTCATCCCGGGACATATACAACTATGGCTACACCTTC. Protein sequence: CASSSSRDIYNYGYTF.

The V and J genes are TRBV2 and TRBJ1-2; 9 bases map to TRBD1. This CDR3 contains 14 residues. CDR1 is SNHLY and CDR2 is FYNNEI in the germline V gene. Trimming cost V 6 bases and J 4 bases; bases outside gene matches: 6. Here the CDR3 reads CASRGQGRVYGYTF. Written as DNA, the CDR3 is TGTGCCAGCAGGGGACAGGGAAGAGTCTATGGCTACACCTTC.

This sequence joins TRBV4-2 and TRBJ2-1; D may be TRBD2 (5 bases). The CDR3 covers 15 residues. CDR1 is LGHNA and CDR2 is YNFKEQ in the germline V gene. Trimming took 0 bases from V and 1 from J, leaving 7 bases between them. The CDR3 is CASSQEGRSYNEQFF. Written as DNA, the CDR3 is TGTGCCAGCAGCCAAGAAGGGAGATCCTACAATGAGCAGTTCTTC.

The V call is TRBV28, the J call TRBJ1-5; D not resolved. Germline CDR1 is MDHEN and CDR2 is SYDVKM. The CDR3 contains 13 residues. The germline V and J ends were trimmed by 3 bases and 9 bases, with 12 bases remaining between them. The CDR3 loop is CASSFVGSRPQHF. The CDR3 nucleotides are TGTGCCAGCAGTTTCGTGGGAAGTCGGCCCCAGCATTTT.

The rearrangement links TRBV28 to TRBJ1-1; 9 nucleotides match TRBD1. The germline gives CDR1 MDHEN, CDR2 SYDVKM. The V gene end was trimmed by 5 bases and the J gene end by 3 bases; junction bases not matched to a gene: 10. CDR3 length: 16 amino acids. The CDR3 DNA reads TGTGCCAGCAGTCCCAATCCCGGGACAGGGTACACTGAAGCTTTCTTT. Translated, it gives CASSPNPGTGYTEAFF.

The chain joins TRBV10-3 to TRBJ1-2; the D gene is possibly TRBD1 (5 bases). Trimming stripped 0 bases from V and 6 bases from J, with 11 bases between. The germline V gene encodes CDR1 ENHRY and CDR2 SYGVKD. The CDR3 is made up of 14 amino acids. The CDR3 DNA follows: TGTGCCATCAGTGAGTCGAGCAGGGCGGATGGCTACACCTTC. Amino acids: CAISESSRADGYTF.

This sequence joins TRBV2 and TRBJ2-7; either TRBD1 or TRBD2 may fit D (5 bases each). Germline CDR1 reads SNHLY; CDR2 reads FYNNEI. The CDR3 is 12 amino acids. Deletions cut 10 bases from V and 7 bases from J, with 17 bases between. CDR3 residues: CAIYGASREQYF. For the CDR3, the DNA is TGTGCCATCTACGGGGCCTCAAGGGAGCAGTACTTC.

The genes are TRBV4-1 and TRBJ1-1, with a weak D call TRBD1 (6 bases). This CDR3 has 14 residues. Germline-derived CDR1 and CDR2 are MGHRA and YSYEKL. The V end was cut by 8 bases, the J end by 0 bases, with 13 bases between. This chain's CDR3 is CASRGPLLNTEAFF. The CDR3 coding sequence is TGCGCCAGCCGGGGGCCACTACTGAACACTGAAGCTTTCTTT.

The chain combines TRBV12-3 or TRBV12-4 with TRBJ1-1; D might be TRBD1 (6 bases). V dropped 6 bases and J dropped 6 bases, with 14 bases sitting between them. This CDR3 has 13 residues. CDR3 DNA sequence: TGTGCCAGCAGGGTACAGGGCGATGCTGAAGCTTTCTTT. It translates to CASRVQGDAEAFF.

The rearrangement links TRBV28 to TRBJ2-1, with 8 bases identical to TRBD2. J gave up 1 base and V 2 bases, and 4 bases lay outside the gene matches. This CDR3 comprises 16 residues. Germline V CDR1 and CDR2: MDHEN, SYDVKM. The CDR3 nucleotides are TGTGCCAGCAGTTTACTTTCGGGAGGGTCCTACAATGAGCAGTTCTTC. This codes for CASSLLSGGSYNEQFF.

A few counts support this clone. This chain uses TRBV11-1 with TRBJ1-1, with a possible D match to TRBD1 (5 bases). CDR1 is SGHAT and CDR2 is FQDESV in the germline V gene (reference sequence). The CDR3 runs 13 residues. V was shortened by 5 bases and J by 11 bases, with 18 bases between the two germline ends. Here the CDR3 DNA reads TGTGCCAGCAGCCTGCTTCGGGGCAGCGGGGCTTTCTTT. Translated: CASSLLRGSGAFF.

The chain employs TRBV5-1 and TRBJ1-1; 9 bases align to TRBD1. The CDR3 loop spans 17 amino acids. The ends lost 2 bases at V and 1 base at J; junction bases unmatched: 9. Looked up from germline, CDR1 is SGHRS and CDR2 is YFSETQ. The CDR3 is CASSLGQGTLRNTEAFF. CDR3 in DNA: TGCGCCAGCAGCTTAGGACAGGGGACTCTACGGAACACTGAAGCTTTCTTT.

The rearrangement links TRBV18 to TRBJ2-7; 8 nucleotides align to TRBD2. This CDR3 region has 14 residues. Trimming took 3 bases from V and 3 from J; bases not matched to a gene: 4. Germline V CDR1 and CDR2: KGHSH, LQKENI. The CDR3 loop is CASSPGLVNYEQYF. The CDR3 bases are TGTGCCAGCTCACCGGGACTAGTGAACTACGAGCAGTACTTC.

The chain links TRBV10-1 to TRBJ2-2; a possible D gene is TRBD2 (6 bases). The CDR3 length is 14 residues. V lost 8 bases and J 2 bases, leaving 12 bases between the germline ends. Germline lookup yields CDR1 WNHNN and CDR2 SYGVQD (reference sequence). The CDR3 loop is CASGDGRNTGELFF. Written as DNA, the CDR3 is TGCGCCAGCGGGGACGGGAGAAACACCGGGGAGCTGTTTTTT.

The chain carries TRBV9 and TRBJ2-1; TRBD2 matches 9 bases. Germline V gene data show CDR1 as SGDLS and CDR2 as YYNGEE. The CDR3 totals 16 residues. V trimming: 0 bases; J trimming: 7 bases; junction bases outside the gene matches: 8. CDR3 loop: CASSVGVAGVVNEQFF. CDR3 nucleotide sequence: TGTGCCAGCAGCGTAGGAGTAGCGGGAGTAGTGAATGAGCAGTTCTTC.

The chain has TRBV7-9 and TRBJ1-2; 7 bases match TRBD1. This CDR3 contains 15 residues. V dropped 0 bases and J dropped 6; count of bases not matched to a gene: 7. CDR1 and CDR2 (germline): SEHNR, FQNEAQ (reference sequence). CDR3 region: CASSLADRVGDGYTF. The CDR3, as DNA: TGTGCCAGCAGCTTAGCAGACAGGGTGGGGGATGGCTACACCTTC.

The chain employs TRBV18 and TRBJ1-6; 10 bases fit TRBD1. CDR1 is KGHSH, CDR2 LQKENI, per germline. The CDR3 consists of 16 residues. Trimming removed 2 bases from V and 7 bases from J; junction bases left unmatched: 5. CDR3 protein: CASSPSGQGRNSPLHF. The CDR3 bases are TGTGCCAGCTCACCATCGGGACAGGGGCGGAATTCACCCCTCCACTTT.

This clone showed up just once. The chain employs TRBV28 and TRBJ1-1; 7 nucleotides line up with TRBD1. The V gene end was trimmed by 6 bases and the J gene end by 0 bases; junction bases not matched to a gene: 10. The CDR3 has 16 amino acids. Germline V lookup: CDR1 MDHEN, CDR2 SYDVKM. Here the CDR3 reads CASSKRQGALNTEAFF. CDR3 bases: TGTGCCAGCAGCAAGAGACAGGGTGCCCTGAACACTGAAGCTTTCTTT. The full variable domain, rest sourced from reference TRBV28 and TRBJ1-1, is DVKVTQSSRYLVKRTGEKVFLECVQDMDHENMFWYRQDPGLGLRLIYFSYDVKMKEKGDIPEGYSVSREKKERFSLILESASTNQTSMYLCASSKRQGALNTEAFFGQGTRLTVV.